Detailed here is one T cell receptor (beta chain). This clone was seen a few times. Its antigen has not been determined. No clone much larger than this one lies a single base away; base qualities are absent. This specimen's time point label, per the study, means: about 28 days (+/-7) after the second vaccine dose. Because spike-specific TCR depth and breadth did not differ between the two schedules, AZD1222 recipients who got a second dose at roughly 4 weeks were pooled with those who got a second dose at roughly 12 weeks. Vaccinee samples came from UK trials COV001 and COV002, including a single-blind randomized controlled phase 2/3 trial of AZD1222 (ChAdOx1 nCoV-19) in healthy adults. For TCRbeta chain sequencing, PBMC samples were collected from trial participants at day 0 and at day 28 after the second dose. The CDR3 regions of human TCRbeta chains were analyzed by immunosequencing. In the authors' own workflow: Repertoire TCRs were matched against a reference library of SARS-CoV-2-specific TCRs generated with the MIRA antigen-specificity platform. Breadth meant the fraction of unique TCRs that were SARS-CoV-2-associated, whereas depth meant the fraction of total T cells that were SARS-CoV-2-associated. Using the MIRA data, each spike-specific TCR was mapped to the spike region that the TCR reacts to and placed in a CD4 or CD8 class. Log10-transformed breadth and depth values were compared by one-way ANOVA with Sidak's multiple comparisons tests. TCRdb carries this immuneACCESS record with in-frame sequences only. Its versions omit some clonotypes, under half of them owing to an unresolved V gene in the studies checked, with the rest unexplained. V, J and clone size derive from that table, while D and trimming were established from the DNA sequence. Counted in this sample were 140,000 to 150,000 clones; about 82% of them appeared once. The ten largest clones represent over 4.5% of the sample.

The sample originates from a study of T cell responses to AZD1222 COVID-19 vaccine (dated by TCRdb to the early 2020s). Describing the broader study: A total of more than 230 trial participants underwent TCR sequencing, of whom about 210 had received two doses of AZD1222 and around 25 had received two doses of the MenACWY control vaccine. Enrollment into the trials was organized by age into subgroups of 18-55, 56-69 and 70-plus years, and those subgroups contained approximately 150, 30 and 60 TCR-sequenced participants, respectively. Study-level results and caveats: Reportedly, close to half of the unique spike-specific TCRs recognized epitopes lying outside the regions that are mutated in the B.1.351 and B.1.1.7 variants. The whole spike protein was spanned by vaccine-associated CD4 TCRs, and dominant responses were seen in regions 160-218 and 743-854. Because no day 14 peak-response samples were available, the repertoires could be characterized only after the peak T cell response. Conclusions about previously exposed vaccinees are limited, since just five to seven AZD1222 recipients were seropositive for SARS-CoV-2 at baseline. After two AZD1222 doses, both the breadth and the depth of spike-specific TCRs were significantly higher than at day 0 and than in MenACWY recipients. In the small 56-69-year group, the increase in depth fell short of significance, most likely because of low power. Participants were mostly white British, with more females than males. The authors suggested clonal diversity may have been underestimated.

CDR1 and CDR2, looked up from the germline V gene, are SGHDN and FVKESK. The CDR3 runs 13 amino acids, cysteine and phenylalanine included. The DNA shown is the 39-base CDR3, in frame from base 1. From V the trimming removes 1 base and from J it removes 7 bases, while the gene matches leave 1 base of the junction unaccounted for. The source of this sequence is an adult who received the AZD1222 COVID-19 vaccine. The sample consisted of peripheral blood, taken 28 days after the second AZD1222 dose. The sequence links TRBV14 to TRBJ1-5; 7 central bases correspond to TRBD1. The CDR3 protein is CASSQGGQQPQHF. The nucleotides read TGTGCCAGCAGCCAAGGGGGACAGCAGCCCCAGCATTTT.